Below are 18 T cell receptor beta chains sequenced from a single sample in a study of shared clonotypes between healthy human individuals. Using immunoSEQ multiplex PCR, the repertoire was profiled, and TCRdb retains in-frame clones only, with some absent. The sample has around 1,900,000 clones; 80% to 95% are singletons. Naive CD8 cells were CD45RO-negative, positively selected for CCR7, excluding terminally differentiated effector memory CD45RA+ cells. Sequencing input: naive CD8+ T cells from PBMCs. The receptors come from a young man in good health. Some clones in this sample may be carry-over from other donors' samples.

This clone was recorded once. One junction end does not reproduce the germline sequence, and a read error may be involved. This chain links TRBV4-1 with TRBJ1-2; TRBD1 might be the D (6 bases). Per the germline V gene, CDR1 is MGHRA and CDR2 is YSYEKL. This CDR3 has 15 amino acids. In DNA, the CDR3 is TGCGCCAGCAGCCAATACCCCGGAGTTATGGGGGGGGCGGACTTC. Its protein is CASSQYPGVMGGADF.

The chain employs TRBV19 and TRBJ2-7; D may correspond to TRBD1 or TRBD2 (6 bases each). The CDR3 has 16 residues. Germline V gives CDR1 LNHDA, CDR2 SQIVND (reference sequence). V was trimmed by 6 bases and J by 5 bases, leaving 23 bases between them. The CDR3 bases are TGTGCCAGTAGCCCCGTGCCGGGGGCTACGAGGAACGAGCAGTACTTC. Its protein product is CASSPVPGATRNEQYF. Full variable domain (missing parts from reference TRBV19 and TRBJ2-7): DGGITQSPKYLFRKEGQNVTLSCEQNLNHDAMYWYRQDPGQGLRLIYYSQIVNDFQKGDIAEGYSVSREKKESFPLTVTSAQKNPTAFYLCASSPVPGATRNEQYFGPGTRLTVT.

The chain uses TRBV7-9 and TRBJ2-7; 7 bases agree with TRBD1. The CDR3 contains 15 residues. V shed 5 bases and J 2 bases; nucleotides not matched to a gene: 9. Germline CDR1 and CDR2: SEHNR and FQNEAQ (reference sequence). The CDR3 DNA reads TGTGCCAGCAGCCCCATGGACAGGCCGACCTACGAGCAGTACTTC. Translated: CASSPMDRPTYEQYF.

The J gene is TRBJ2-7, the V gene TRBV6-4; a possible D gene is TRBD2 (6 bases). The ends were cut back, 10 bases at V and 0 bases at J, with 28 bases in the middle. There are 18 residues in the CDR3. Looked up from germline, CDR1 is MRHNA and CDR2 is SNTAGT. This CDR3 reads CATPPVLGREPYSYEQYF. DNA of the CDR3: TGTGCCACCCCTCCCGTGTTGGGGCGGGAACCGTACTCCTACGAGCAGTACTTC.

This clone was seen a single time. This chain uses TRBV7-3 with TRBJ2-2; unclear D gene. The CDR3 consists of 14 residues. Germline loops: CDR1 SGHTA, CDR2 FQGTGA. V was pared by 1 base and J by 7 bases, with 10 bases between. The CDR3 DNA follows: TGTGCCAGCAGCTTAAGCCTCGGTGGCGGGGAGCTGTTTTTT. This gives the protein CASSLSLGGGELFF.

The V and J genes are TRBV13 and TRBJ2-7; D might be TRBD2 (6 bases). The CDR3 has 17 residues. Germline V gene data show CDR1 as PRHDT and CDR2 as FYEKMQ (reference sequence). V lost 4 bases and J lost 0, with 19 bases in between. CDR3 in amino acids: CASSSNPGTPSSYEQYF. The CDR3 nucleotides are TGTGCCAGCAGCTCAAACCCCGGGACTCCGAGCTCCTACGAGCAGTACTTC.

The rearrangement joins TRBV5-1 to TRBJ2-3; 7 nucleotides agree with TRBD2. The trim removed 0 bases at V and 4 bases at J, leaving 2 bases unmatched. This CDR3 region has 14 residues. Germline lookup yields CDR1 SGHRS and CDR2 YFSETQ. The CDR3 region has the DNA TGCGCCAGCAGCTTGGAGACTAGCTCAGATACGCAGTATTTT. Its protein product is CASSLETSSDTQYF.

Remarks on this clone: At one end, the junction sequence differs from germline, possibly due to a read error. The genes are TRBV5-6 and TRBJ2-4, with D perhaps matching TRBD1 or TRBD2 (5 bases each). Germline CDR1 and CDR2: SGHDT and YYEEEE. The CDR3 spans 13 residues. As DNA, the CDR3 is TGTGCCAGCAGCCCCGGGACCAACAACATTCAGTACTTC. Translation gives CASSPGTNNIQYF.

This chain uses TRBV7-2 with TRBJ2-7; a possible D gene is TRBD1 (5 bases). CDR1 SGHTA and CDR2 FQGNSA come from the germline V gene. Trimming took 5 bases from V and 6 from J, leaving 20 bases between them. CDR3 length: 15 amino acids. The CDR3 region has the DNA TGTGCCAGCAGCCTTGTAGGGGCCCGCCTGGGCGAGCAGTACTTC. Translation: CASSLVGARLGEQYF.

Points on this clone: The same CDR3 is also encoded by other DNA sequences in this sample. This rearrangement joins TRBV4-1 to TRBJ2-1; D ambiguous. Trimming took off 0 bases at V and 4 bases at J, with 4 bases between the two ends. The CDR3 runs 13 residues. Germline CDR1 is MGHRA and CDR2 is YSYEKL. CDR3 in DNA: TGCGCCAGCAGCCAAGACCCGTACAATGAGCAGTTCTTC. It specifies CASSQDPYNEQFF.

The chain couples TRBV7-9 to TRBJ2-2, with 10 bases identical to TRBD2. V shed 5 bases and J 8 bases; nucleotides not matched to a gene: 8. The CDR3 consists of 15 residues. Germline values: CDR1 SEHNR, CDR2 FQNEAQ (reference sequence). The CDR3 spells CASSQLAGVFGELFF. The CDR3 DNA follows: TGTGCCAGCAGCCAGCTAGCGGGAGTATTTGGGGAGCTGTTTTTT.

This chain links TRBV6-5 with TRBJ2-2; possible D gene TRBD1, 6 bases. The CDR3 loop spans 16 amino acids. V was clipped by 0 bases and J by 3 bases, with 11 bases between them. The germline CDR1 and CDR2 sequences are MNHEY and SVGAGI. The CDR3 DNA reads as TGTGCCAGCAGTTACTCAAGGGACACAGACACCGGGGAGCTGTTTTTT. Encoded protein: CASSYSRDTDTGELFF.

This rearrangement joins TRBV7-3 to TRBJ1-1; 7 positions agree with TRBD1. Germline V gene data show CDR1 as SGHTA and CDR2 as FQGTGA. V shed 5 bases, J shed 6 bases, and the junction held 6 bases outside the gene matches. This CDR3 comprises 13 residues. CDR3 sequence reads: CASSPDGTAEAFF. In DNA, the CDR3 is TGTGCCAGCAGCCCCGACGGGACAGCTGAAGCTTTCTTT.

CDR3 loop: CASSSEVTSALPDTQYF. CDR3 bases: TGCGCCAGCAGCTCGGAAGTGACTAGCGCCCTTCCAGATACGCAGTATTTT. The V gene is TRBV5-1, the J gene TRBJ2-3, with 8 bases identical to TRBD2. There are 17 residues in the CDR3. From germline, CDR1 is SGHRS and CDR2 YFSETQ. The ends lost 3 bases at V and 4 bases at J; junction bases unmatched: 13.

The V call is TRBV5-1, the J call TRBJ2-7; 10 bases map to TRBD1. Germline V gene lookup returns CDR1 SGHRS and CDR2 YFSETQ. Trimming cost V 2 bases and J 4 bases; bases outside gene matches: 12. This CDR3 has 17 amino acids. The CDR3 loop reads CASSFLRPWDRGYEQYF. The CDR3 DNA follows: TGCGCCAGCAGCTTCTTGCGACCGTGGGACAGGGGTTACGAGCAGTACTTC.

This clone appeared a single time. In the same sample, other DNA sequences code for this CDR3. V gene TRBV7-9 combines with J gene TRBJ2-5, with D possibly matching TRBD1 (7 bases). Trimming took off 5 bases at V and 5 bases at J, with 15 bases between the two ends. The length of the CDR3 is 14 residues. Germline CDR1 reads SEHNR; CDR2 reads FQNEAQ (reference sequence). This chain's CDR3 is CASSPPGGRETQYF. The CDR3, as DNA: TGTGCCAGCAGCCCACCAGGGGGGCGGGAGACCCAGTACTTC.

The chain couples TRBV28 to TRBJ2-7, with 9 nucleotides matching TRBD2. Trimming cost V 2 bases and J 2 bases; bases outside gene matches: 7. The CDR3 is 16 residues long. The germline CDR1 and CDR2 sequences are MDHEN and SYDVKM. The CDR3: CASSLAEVAGAYEQYF. DNA for the CDR3: TGTGCCAGCAGTTTAGCGGAAGTAGCGGGGGCCTACGAGCAGTACTTC.

The chain carries TRBV28 and TRBJ1-1; no firm D call. Germline CDR1 MDHEN, CDR2 SYDVKM. This CDR3 comprises 17 residues. Trimming left V 5 bases short and J 0 bases short, with 19 bases between. CDR3 sequence: CASSRFSPVGMNTEAFF. DNA for the CDR3: TGTGCCAGCAGTCGATTTTCTCCGGTTGGGATGAACACTGAAGCTTTCTTT.